A single sample gave rise to the 21 T cell receptor beta chains below, sequenced in a study of blood T cell repertoires in COVID-19. TCRdb's copy holds only in-frame clones and misses some; the assay was immunoSEQ multiplex PCR. The sample contains over 120,000 clones, more than 75% of which appear only once. The sample taken for sequencing was peripheral blood. The receptors originated from a woman between 45 and 60 years old with active or convalescent COVID-19.

This chain links TRBV5-1 with TRBJ1-5; the D gene is possibly TRBD1 (5 bases). The germline gives CDR1 SGHRS, CDR2 YFSETQ. CDR3 length: 15 amino acids. V shed 0 bases and J shed 4 bases, with 11 bases lying between them. The CDR3, as DNA: TGCGCCAGCAGCTTGGAGGCAGGGAGGAATCAGCCCCAGCATTTT. Residues: CASSLEAGRNQPQHF.

The count of this clone is one. The CDR3 sequence: CASSPPDFNTEAFF. CDR3 sequence (DNA): TGTGCCAGCTCACCCCCGGACTTCAACACTGAAGCTTTCTTT. This chain links TRBV18 with TRBJ1-1; D is uncertain. This CDR3 contains 14 residues. Germline loops: CDR1 KGHSH, CDR2 LQKENI. V lost 3 bases and J 2 bases, leaving 10 bases between the germline ends.

This chain connects TRBV18 to TRBJ1-2, with 7 bases fitting TRBD1. Trimming removed 3 bases from V and 5 bases from J; junction bases left unmatched: 3. In germline, CDR1 is KGHSH, CDR2 LQKENI. This CDR3 is 13 amino acids long. The CDR3 nucleotides are TGTGCCAGCTCACCGGACAGGATGTATGGCTACACCTTC. Amino acid sequence: CASSPDRMYGYTF.

The V gene is TRBV5-1, the J gene TRBJ1-6; TRBD1 agrees at 8 bases. The germline CDR1 and CDR2 sequences are SGHRS and YFSETQ. The V gene end was trimmed by 3 bases and the J gene end by 8 bases; junction bases not matched to a gene: 4. CDR3 length: 14 residues. CDR3 DNA: TGCGCCAGCAGCTCCAGGGGGCCGGATTCACCCCTCCACTTT. This encodes CASSSRGPDSPLHF.

This clone was detected a few times. The chain couples TRBV3-1 (or the pseudogene TRBV3-2) to TRBJ2-1; D might be TRBD1 (6 bases). V was trimmed by 0 bases and J by 5 bases, leaving 14 bases between them. The length of the CDR3 is 16 residues. Germline V CDR1 and CDR2: LGHDT, YNNKEL (reference sequence). The CDR3 DNA follows: TGTGCCAGCAGCCAAGACGGACTCGGGACAAACAATGAGCAGTTCTTC. Translating gives CASSQDGLGTNNEQFF.

The chain recombines TRBV29-1 with TRBJ1-1; D gene ambiguous. Deletions cut 8 bases from V and 0 bases from J, with 13 bases between. From germline, CDR1 is SQVTM and CDR2 ANQGSEA. This CDR3 is 13 amino acids long. The CDR3 DNA sequence: TGCAGCTTGAGACAAGCTATGAACACTGAAGCTTTCTTT. It translates to CSLRQAMNTEAFF.

The chain is built from TRBV29-1 and TRBJ2-6; D is ambiguous. The CDR3 has 17 amino acids. V was cut by 0 bases and J by 5 bases, with 17 bases left in between. The germline V gene encodes CDR1 SQVTM and CDR2 ANQGSEA. CDR3 nucleotides: TGCAGCGTTGAAGAGAAGGTGTGGCCGAGGCGGGCCAACGTCCTGACTTTC. The encoded protein is CSVEEKVWPRRANVLTF.

A single count supports this clone. The chain combines TRBV21-1 with TRBJ2-1; TRBD1, the table's D call, lacks a check against the DNA. TRBV21-1 is given as a pseudogene. This CDR3 contains 19 residues. In nucleotides, the CDR3 is TGTGCCAGCAGCAAAAAACCTACCCCCGGGACACTACTAAACAATGAGCAGTTCTTC. This translates into CASSKKPTPGTLLNNEQFF.

The V and J genes are TRBV5-1 and TRBJ1-2; D unresolved. Germline CDR1 SGHRS, CDR2 YFSETQ. This CDR3 has 13 amino acids. Trimming removed 1 base from V and 2 bases from J, with 6 bases in between. The CDR3 DNA is TGCGCCAGCAGCTTGTCGGGGAACTATGGCTACACCTTC. Protein sequence: CASSLSGNYGYTF.

The gene calls are TRBV10-3 and TRBJ1-1; 7 nucleotides agree with TRBD1. With V trimmed by 6 bases and J by 3 bases, 7 bases remained unmatched. Germline assignment: CDR1 ENHRY and CDR2 SYGVKD. The length of the CDR3 is 14 residues. The CDR3 coding sequence is TGTGCCATCAGGCGTGTCACAGGGGACACTGAAGCTTTCTTT. As protein: CAIRRVTGDTEAFF.

The V gene is TRBV9, the J gene TRBJ2-5, with D possibly TRBD1 on 5 matching bases. Deletions cut 3 bases from V and 2 bases from J, with 11 bases between. In germline, CDR1 is SGDLS, CDR2 YYNGEE. The CDR3 contains 14 residues. CDR3 bases: TGTGCCAGCAGCGGCTCCAGGGTGCAAGAGACCCAGTACTTC. Its protein is CASSGSRVQETQYF.

The rearrangement joins TRBV29-1 to TRBJ1-3; D is ambiguous. This CDR3 region has 12 residues. The germline V gene encodes CDR1 SQVTM and CDR2 ANQGSEA. The V end was cut by 4 bases, the J end by 0 bases, with 4 bases between. CDR3 protein: CSVASSGNTIYF. The CDR3, as DNA: TGCAGCGTTGCCAGCTCTGGAAACACCATATATTTT.

V is TRBV5-1 and J is TRBJ1-4; D remains ambiguous. CDR1 and CDR2 from the germline V gene are SGHRS and YFSETQ. This CDR3 has 16 amino acids. V shed 1 base and J shed 0 bases, with 10 bases lying between them. The CDR3 region has the DNA TGCGCCAGCAGCTTGTCGGGAAGTGCAACTAATGAAAAACTGTTTTTT. Amino acids: CASSLSGSATNEKLFF.

The rearrangement links TRBV7-2 to TRBJ2-4, with D perhaps matching TRBD1 (5 bases). This CDR3 spans 16 amino acids. Germline CDR1 reads SGHTA; CDR2 reads FQGNSA. The V end lost 2 bases, the J end lost 3 bases, and 14 bases lay between the germline ends. The CDR3 nucleotides read TGTGCCAGCAGCTTAAGGGGTGGTATTGTCAAAAACATTCAGTACTTC. This encodes CASSLRGGIVKNIQYF. Drawing the rest from reference TRBV7-2 and TRBJ2-4, the complete variable domain is GAGVSQSPSNKVTEKGKDVELRCDPISGHTALYWYRQSLGQGLEFLIYFQGNSAPDKSGLPSDRFSAERTGGSVSTLTIQRTQQEDSAVYLCASSLRGGIVKNIQYFGAGTRLSVL.

This clone appeared a single time. This chain uses TRBV29-1 with TRBJ2-1; 7 bases line up with TRBD2. J lost 6 bases, V lost 7 bases, and 9 bases had no gene match. The CDR3 contains 13 residues. Germline V CDR1 and CDR2: SQVTM, ANQGSEA. DNA of the CDR3: TGCAGCGCCTCGACTAGCCTCGGCAATGAGCAGTTCTTC. Protein: CSASTSLGNEQFF.

The J gene is TRBJ2-6, the V gene TRBV9; 7 bases align to TRBD1. Looked up from germline, CDR1 is SGDLS and CDR2 is YYNGEE. The trim removed 3 bases at V and 0 bases at J, leaving 9 bases unmatched. The CDR3 is 18 amino acids. The CDR3 is CASSDRQGLHSGANVLTF. The DNA of the CDR3 is TGTGCCAGCAGCGACCGACAGGGTCTACACTCTGGGGCCAACGTCCTGACTTTC.

The V gene is TRBV30, the J gene TRBJ2-3; 14 bases match TRBD2. The CDR3 runs 17 residues. The junction had 7 bases not matched to a gene; V was cut back by 5 bases and J by 0 bases. Germline V gene sequence: CDR1 GTSNPN, CDR2 SVGIG (reference sequence). CDR3 sequence (DNA): TGTGCCTGGGGCGGGACTAGCGGGGGCCAGAGCACAGATACGCAGTATTTT. This encodes CAWGGTSGGQSTDTQYF.

The chain employs TRBV27 and TRBJ2-7, with D possibly being TRBD1 (5 bases). Germline V gene data show CDR1 as MNHEY and CDR2 as SMNVEV (reference sequence). The V end lost 4 bases, the J end lost 7 bases, and 17 bases lay between the germline ends. The CDR3 has 14 residues. For the CDR3, the DNA is TGTGCCAGCAGTTCCTCCGGGCCCCGACAGGAGCAGTACTTC. Translation: CASSSSGPRQEQYF.

This chain joins TRBV7-9 and TRBJ1-2, with no clear D. CDR1 and CDR2 (germline): SEHNR, FQNEAQ (reference sequence). Trimming pared 4 bases from V and 4 bases from J, leaving 10 bases between. The CDR3 contains 13 residues. The CDR3 loop is CASSSGLTYGYTF. The CDR3 DNA reads as TGTGCCAGCAGCTCCGGACTGACCTATGGCTACACCTTC.

The chain joins TRBV12-3 or TRBV12-4 to TRBJ2-7; TRBD2 matches 10 bases. The trim removed 7 bases at V and 6 bases at J, leaving 6 bases unmatched. The CDR3 contains 13 residues. CDR3 protein: CASTRTSGGEQYF. CDR3 DNA: TGTGCCAGCACCCGGACTAGCGGCGGCGAGCAGTACTTC.

The chain joins TRBV18 to TRBJ1-1; 7 nucleotides agree with TRBD1. Germline V gene lookup returns CDR1 KGHSH and CDR2 LQKENI. V lost 4 bases to trimming and J lost 10 bases; unmatched junction nucleotides: 6. The CDR3 covers 12 residues. For the CDR3, the DNA is TGTGCCAGCTCACTCGACAGGGCGGGAGCTTTCTTT. The encoded protein is CASSLDRAGAFF.